This passage covers 4 T cell receptor beta chains from one sample sequenced in a study of T-cell memory formation after mild COVID-19. From the 5' RACE reads, TCRdb called clonotypes with MiXCR, one entry per CDR3 protein. Of hundreds of thousands of distinct CDR3 sequences listed, 15% to 25% are singletons. Input material: PBMCs or a T cell subset sorted from them (not recorded which). Every receptor here comes from an adult woman who had mild COVID-19 (a few samples of this study predate the infection). Cell type and time point are not known.

This clonotype was found once. The rearrangement links TRBV24-1 to TRBJ2-5; D might be TRBD2 (6 bases). CDR3 size: 15 residues. V was clipped by 4 bases and J by 3 bases, with 14 bases between them. CDR1 and CDR2 from the germline V gene are KGHDR and SFDVKD. CDR3 region: CATSDRWREEETQYF. CDR3 bases: TGTGCCACCAGTGACCGTTGGCGGGAAGAAGAGACCCAGTACTTC.

The chain has TRBV9 and TRBJ2-5; 7 nucleotides agree with TRBD1. V lost 5 bases and J lost 4; bases outside the gene matches: 5. The germline V gene encodes CDR1 SGDLS and CDR2 YYNGEE. The CDR3 has 13 amino acids. CDR3 sequence: CASRGGVTETQYF. The CDR3 region has the DNA TGTGCCAGCAGAGGGGGCGTTACAGAGACCCAGTACTTC.

This clonotype was seen at least ten times. This sequence joins TRBV9 and TRBJ2-7; D unclear. V shed 0 bases and J shed 3 bases, with 13 bases lying between them. The CDR3 runs 15 residues. The V gene's germline CDR1 is SGDLS and CDR2 YYNGEE. CDR3 DNA sequence: TGTGCCAGCAGCGTAGGGACCCTCGACGGCTACGAGCAGTACTTC. Protein product: CASSVGTLDGYEQYF.

This clonotype has only a few counts. The rearrangement uses TRBV5-1 and TRBJ1-1, with 7 bases identical to TRBD1. The CDR3 length is 15 residues. V shed 0 bases and J 4 bases; nucleotides not matched to a gene: 6. The V gene's germline CDR1 is SGHRS and CDR2 YFSETQ. The CDR3 DNA is TGCGCCAGCAGCTTGGCCGACAGGGAGGGCACTGAAGCTTTCTTT. It encodes CASSLADREGTEAFF.